The 19 T cell receptor beta chains presented below share a single source sample, sequenced in a study of a mutant IDH1 vaccine in newly diagnosed glioma. These receptors' targets are unknown. Measured with immunoSEQ multiplex PCR; TCRdb has only the in-frame clones, and not every one. The sample carries about 26,000 clones, around 78% recorded once. The time point: week 35, safety follow-up. It was 300 ug of mutant IDH1 20-mer peptide that made up each vaccine dose, given with topical imiquimod. This specimen was PBMCs, taken from a glioma patient whose treatment included an IDH1 peptide vaccine. All receptors derive from a man in his thirties or forties with glioma.

V and J are TRBV2 and TRBJ1-1; D ambiguous. V was shortened by 3 bases and J by 0 bases, with 8 bases between the two germline ends. CDR3 length: 14 residues. The germline CDR1 and CDR2 sequences are SNHLY and FYNNEI. Here the CDR3 reads CASSEGGMNTEAFF. The CDR3 region has the DNA TGTGCCAGCAGTGAGGGAGGAATGAACACTGAAGCTTTCTTT.

This clone was counted between two and nine times. The CDR3 is CASSGRRQPLAKNIQYF. CDR3 sequence (DNA): TGTGCCAGCAGTGGGCGGCGGCAGCCACTAGCCAAAAACATTCAGTACTTC. J is TRBJ2-4 and V is TRBV6-1; D remains ambiguous. Germline V gene data show CDR1 as MNHNS and CDR2 as SASEGT. This CDR3 is built from 17 residues. The V end lost 4 bases, the J end lost 0 bases, and 16 bases lay between the germline ends.

This rearrangement joins TRBV2 to TRBJ2-2; 7 bases match TRBD2. The CDR3 has 13 amino acids. Germline trimming cut 10 bases from V and 11 bases from J; bases unmatched to any gene: 13. Germline CDR1 SNHLY, CDR2 FYNNEI. In nucleotides, the CDR3 is TGTGCCATTCCTACCGGCGGGAGAGGAGAGCTGTTTTTT. This gives the protein CAIPTGGRGELFF. The full variable domain, its missing parts supplied by reference TRBV2 and TRBJ2-2, is EPEVTQTPSHQVTQMGQEVILRCVPISNHLYFYWYRQILGQKVEFLVSFYNNEISEKSEIFDDQFSVERPDGSNFTLKIRSTKLEDSAMYFCAIPTGGRGELFFGEGSRLTVL.

Turning to this clone: Compared with germline, one end of the junction differs, possibly owing to a read error. The chain joins TRBV6-1 to TRBJ2-1; TRBD2 matches 14 bases. Germline V lookup: CDR1 MNHNS, CDR2 SASEGT. The CDR3 is 11 amino acids. The CDR3 loop is CASSEGLAGVF. CDR3 nucleotides: TGTGCCAGCAGTGAGGGACTAGCGGGGGTCTTC.

This chain joins TRBV6-5 and TRBJ2-7, with unresolved D. The CDR3 covers 14 residues. Trimming took off 2 bases at V and 2 bases at J, with 10 bases between the two ends. Germline V gives CDR1 MNHEY, CDR2 SVGAGI. The CDR3 reads CASSYGVRPYEQYF. The CDR3 DNA reads as TGTGCCAGCAGTTACGGGGTCAGGCCCTACGAGCAGTACTTC.

The chain has TRBV28 and TRBJ1-6, with a tentative D call TRBD1 (6 bases). Trimming removed 3 bases from V and 10 bases from J, with 19 bases in between. The V gene's germline CDR1 is MDHEN and CDR2 SYDVKM. The CDR3 is 16 residues long. In DNA form, the CDR3 reads TGTGCCAGCAGTTTCCCGACAGGCCTCAAAGGGTCACCCCTCCACTTT. This translates into CASSFPTGLKGSPLHF.

This clone has only one observation. The chain recombines TRBV5-1 with TRBJ2-3; D is unresolved. This CDR3 region has 15 residues. Trimming removed 1 base at V and 4 bases at J, with 13 bases between. In germline, CDR1 is SGHRS, CDR2 YFSETQ. The CDR3 DNA reads as TGCGCCAGCAGCTTGACATTTTCAGAAGCAGATACGCAGTATTTT. It yields the protein CASSLTFSEADTQYF.

Only a few counts were recorded for this clone. The chain has TRBV11-2 and TRBJ2-1, with TRBD2 matching 12 bases. The CDR3 covers 15 residues. Per germline, CDR1 SGHAT and CDR2 FQNNGV. Unmatched junction bases numbered 3, after V lost 4 bases and J lost 5 bases. This CDR3 reads CASSSLAGGNNEQFF. CDR3 DNA sequence: TGTGCCAGCAGCTCCCTAGCGGGAGGGAACAATGAGCAGTTCTTC.

J is TRBJ1-1 and V is TRBV5-4, with D perhaps matching TRBD1 (5 bases). From germline, CDR1 is SGHNT and CDR2 YYREEE (reference sequence). The ends were cut back, 1 base at V and 7 bases at J, with 11 bases in the middle. The CDR3 covers 13 residues. The CDR3 reads CASSLTWDGEAFF. The DNA for the CDR3 is TGTGCCAGCAGCTTGACATGGGACGGTGAAGCTTTCTTT.

A few counts support this clone. The chain couples TRBV9 to TRBJ2-2; 7 bases are a match to TRBD2. After removal of 0 bases from V and 0 bases from J, the junction contained 5 bases not matched to a gene. The CDR3 consists of 17 residues. CDR1 and CDR2 from the germline V gene are SGDLS and YYNGEE. This CDR3 reads CASSVGLAAANTGELFF. CDR3 nucleotides: TGTGCCAGCAGCGTAGGACTAGCAGCAGCGAACACCGGGGAGCTGTTTTTT.

V is TRBV28 and J is TRBJ1-2; 9 bases agree with TRBD1. Germline CDR1 and CDR2: MDHEN and SYDVKM. CDR3 size: 13 residues. Unmatched junction bases numbered 4, after V lost 6 bases and J lost 5 bases. CDR3 amino acids: CASRVDRGYGYTF. CDR3 nucleotides: TGTGCCAGCAGAGTGGACAGGGGATATGGCTACACCTTC.

This clone was counted once. The chain combines TRBV19 with TRBJ1-5; D uncertain. Trimming left V 3 bases short and J 5 bases short, with 5 bases between. The CDR3 is 12 amino acids. CDR1 is LNHDA and CDR2 is SQIVND in the germline V gene (reference sequence). Written as DNA, the CDR3 is TGTGCCAGTAGTATTCTGGATCAGCCCCAGCATTTT. Its protein product is CASSILDQPQHF.

A single count supports this clone. This sequence joins TRBV2 and TRBJ2-1, with 8 bases matching TRBD2. With 6 bases clipped from V and 0 bases from J, the junction kept 4 bases outside the gene matches. In germline, CDR1 is SNHLY, CDR2 FYNNEI. The CDR3 spans 15 residues. The CDR3 loop is CASRPGLDSYNEQFF. CDR3 DNA: TGTGCCAGCAGACCGGGACTAGACTCCTACAATGAGCAGTTCTTC.

This clone was found a few times. This chain joins TRBV5-6 and TRBJ1-1; TRBD1 matches 8 bases. Unmatched junction bases numbered 6, after V lost 2 bases and J lost 3 bases. The length of the CDR3 is 15 residues. Looked up from germline, CDR1 is SGHDT and CDR2 is YYEEEE. The chain's CDR3 is CASSLDRGTYTEAFF. CDR3 bases: TGTGCCAGCAGCTTAGACAGGGGCACTTACACTGAAGCTTTCTTT.

This sequence joins TRBV30 and TRBJ2-7; D not resolved. V shed 3 bases and J shed 0 bases, with 15 bases lying between them. CDR3 length: 15 residues. Germline V lookup: CDR1 GTSNPN, CDR2 SVGIG (reference sequence). CDR3 residues: CAWRDQMADSYEQYF. The CDR3 coding sequence is TGTGCCTGGAGGGACCAGATGGCCGACTCCTACGAGCAGTACTTC.

V usage is TRBV10-3 and J usage is TRBJ2-2; 9 bases align to TRBD1. Losses at the gene ends were 2 bases for V and 6 bases for J; bases not matched to a gene: 13. This CDR3 is built from 18 residues. The V gene's germline CDR1 is ENHRY and CDR2 SYGVKD. The CDR3 here is CAISETSGTGSHPGELFF. The CDR3, as DNA: TGTGCCATCAGTGAGACGTCCGGGACAGGGTCTCACCCCGGGGAGCTGTTTTTT.

The J gene is TRBJ1-1, the V gene TRBV19, with a weak D call TRBD1 (6 bases). Per germline, CDR1 LNHDA and CDR2 SQIVND (reference sequence). This CDR3 has 14 residues. The V end lost 5 bases, the J end lost 0 bases, and 10 bases lay between the germline ends. The CDR3 bases are TGTGCCAGTAGTTCGGGACACTTGAACACTGAAGCTTTCTTT. It yields the protein CASSSGHLNTEAFF.

The chain recombines TRBV19 with TRBJ2-3; TRBD1 is a possible D gene (6 bases). V shed 5 bases and J shed 4 bases, with 13 bases lying between them. This CDR3 has 14 amino acids. Per germline, CDR1 LNHDA and CDR2 SQIVND (reference sequence). CDR3 region: CASSHRAGADTQYF. CDR3 coding DNA: TGTGCCAGTAGTCACCGCGCAGGGGCAGATACGCAGTATTTT. The full variable domain, in which reference TRBV19 and TRBJ2-3 provide the parts outside the CDR3, is DGGITQSPKYLFRKEGQNVTLSCEQNLNHDAMYWYRQDPGQGLRLIYYSQIVNDFQKGDIAEGYSVSREKKESFPLTVTSAQKNPTAFYLCASSHRAGADTQYFGPGTRLTVL.

The chain uses TRBV6-1 and TRBJ2-2; possibly TRBD1 or TRBD2 for D (6 bases each). Trimming pared 4 bases from V and 1 base from J, leaving 13 bases between. Germline V gene sequence: CDR1 MNHNS, CDR2 SASEGT. The CDR3 totals 16 residues. CDR3 protein: CASSVQGGMNTGELFF. In DNA form, the CDR3 reads TGTGCCAGCAGTGTACAAGGGGGGATGAACACCGGGGAGCTGTTTTTT.